The following is a T cell receptor (beta chain) sequence with its context. The record originates from a study of blood T cell repertoires in COVID-19. Study-wide background: Nucleic acid was either cDNA or gDNA, and it came from T cells, B-cell-depleted T cells, or PBMCs.

Profiling relied on immunoSEQ multiplex PCR, and the TCRdb table lists in-frame clones only, not all of them. The sample records about 320,000 clones, 70% to 90% being singletons. The CDR3 length is 18 residues. Germline CDR1 MDHEN, CDR2 SYDVKM. V was shortened by 5 bases and J by 0 bases, with 20 bases between the two germline ends. The gene calls are TRBV28 and TRBJ1-3; D may be TRBD1 (5 bases). The sequenced sample was peripheral blood. This TCR derives from a young woman with COVID-19, enrolled during active disease. The CDR3 DNA follows: TGTGCCAGCAGTCCCCTCCGACAGCCCACCTTCTCTGGAAACACCATATATTTT. It yields the protein CASSPLRQPTFSGNTIYF. The entire variable domain, with the rest obtained from reference TRBV28 and TRBJ1-3, is as follows: DVKVTQSSRYLVKRTGEKVFLECVQDMDHENMFWYRQDPGLGLRLIYFSYDVKMKEKGDIPEGYSVSREKKERFSLILESASTNQTSMYLCASSPLRQPTFSGNTIYFGEGSWLTVV.